This passage covers 32 T cell receptor beta chains from one sample sequenced in a study of T-cell reconstitution after alpha-beta-depleted transplantation in children. Study-wide results and caveats: At one year after transplant, newly produced T cells mostly accounted for T-cell counts and diversity.

Unique molecular identifiers were built into the TCRbeta library. TCRdb used MiXCR to reprocess the PCR reads, holding one entry per CDR3 protein. The table shows about 300,000 distinct CDR3 sequences, with roughly 7.8% occurring only once. Their antigens are not known. Here the sequenced sample was peripheral blood, taken 360 days after TCRalphabeta/CD19-depleted stem cell transplant. These receptors originate from a female patient between 2 and 10 years old who had a stem cell transplant for Fanconi anemia, so the T cells may come from the graft donor.

The gene calls are TRBV3-1 and TRBJ2-7, with 11 nucleotides matching TRBD2. The germline gives CDR1 LGHDT, CDR2 YNNKEL (reference sequence). The CDR3 length is 15 residues. After removal of 1 base from V and 3 bases from J, the junction contained 2 bases not matched to a gene. DNA of the CDR3: TGTGCCAGCAGCCAAGTTACTAGCGGGAGCTACGAGCAGTACTTC. Translated, it gives CASSQVTSGSYEQYF.

Ten or more counts support this clonotype. This chain connects TRBV7-9 to TRBJ2-7; the D gene is possibly TRBD2 (6 bases). The CDR3 contains 12 residues. Germline V gene lookup returns CDR1 SEHNR and CDR2 FQNEAQ (reference sequence). With 1 base removed from V and 6 bases from J, the gap between germline ends came to 7 bases. CDR3 nucleotides: TGTGCCAGCAGCTTAGGGGAGGCCGAGCAGTACTTC. Its protein is CASSLGEAEQYF.

This clonotype has only a few counts. This rearrangement joins TRBV15 to TRBJ1-2; D remains ambiguous. Per the germline V gene, CDR1 is LNHNV and CDR2 is YYDKDF (reference sequence). Trimming took 5 bases from V and 4 from J, leaving 8 bases between them. CDR3 length equals 12 residues. For the CDR3, the DNA is TGTGCCACCAGCTTACGGACCTATGGCTACACCTTC. Amino acid sequence: CATSLRTYGYTF.

This clonotype was found a few times. The J gene is TRBJ2-2, the V gene TRBV3-1, with TRBD2 identical over 14 bases. The CDR3 sequence is 20 residues long. Trimming took 1 base from V and 3 from J; bases not matched to a gene: 10. Looked up from germline, CDR1 is LGHDT and CDR2 is YNNKEL (reference sequence). The CDR3 region is CASSQVGLAGVVRDTGELFF. CDR3 in DNA: TGTGCCAGCAGCCAAGTGGGACTAGCGGGGGTTGTGCGCGACACCGGGGAGCTGTTTTTT.

This clonotype was seen at least ten times. This sequence joins TRBV6-1 and TRBJ2-2; 13 nucleotides match TRBD2. In germline, CDR1 is MNHNS, CDR2 SASEGT. The CDR3 totals 16 residues. V lost 6 bases to trimming and J lost 0 bases; unmatched junction nucleotides: 1. DNA of the CDR3: TGTGCCAGCAGGGGGACTAGCGGGGCGAACACCGGGGAGCTGTTTTTT. Its protein is CASRGTSGANTGELFF.

This clonotype showed up many times. V usage is TRBV3-1 and J usage is TRBJ2-2, with a weak D call TRBD1 (5 bases). V gave up 1 base and J gave up 10 bases, with 10 bases separating them. The CDR3 totals 13 residues. Looked up from germline, CDR1 is LGHDT and CDR2 is YNNKEL (reference sequence). The CDR3, as DNA: TGTGCCAGCAGCCAAGGATCCAGGGAGGAGCTGTTTTTT. Translated, it gives CASSQGSREELFF.

This clonotype has only one observation. Germline is not matched at one junction end, which may reflect a read error. The J gene is TRBJ2-1, the V gene TRBV12-3 or TRBV12-4; 14 bases agree with TRBD2. The length of the CDR3 is 18 residues. The CDR3 loop reads CAGSFGGGTSGSRNEQFF. As DNA, the CDR3 is TGTGCCGGCAGTTTTGGAGGGGGGACTAGCGGGAGTCGGAATGAGCAGTTCTTC.

This clonotype occurred many times. The chain carries TRBV13 and TRBJ1-1; D is ambiguous. The germline V gene has CDR1 PRHDT and CDR2 FYEKMQ (reference sequence). The length of the CDR3 is 13 residues. The ends were cut back, 2 bases at V and 6 bases at J, with 10 bases in the middle. CDR3 residues: CASSLRVRAEAFF. CDR3 sequence (DNA): TGTGCCAGCAGCTTACGGGTGCGCGCTGAAGCTTTCTTT.

This clonotype was counted ten times or more. This chain connects TRBV28 to TRBJ1-2; D remains unclear. Germline V lookup: CDR1 MDHEN, CDR2 SYDVKM. The V end lost 3 bases, the J end lost 7 bases, and 12 bases lay between the germline ends. The CDR3 covers 13 residues. In nucleotides, the CDR3 is TGTGCCAGCAGTTTGGGCCGGGTCGCTGGCTACACCTTC. It translates to CASSLGRVAGYTF.

This clonotype was picked up many times. The chain links TRBV14 to TRBJ1-2; 9 bases fit TRBD1. V shed 3 bases and J 4 bases; nucleotides not matched to a gene: 0. Germline CDR1 is SGHDN and CDR2 is FVKESK. CDR3 length: 13 amino acids. The CDR3 loop is CASSQGQGYGYTF. CDR3 nucleotide sequence: TGTGCCAGCAGCCAGGGACAGGGCTATGGCTACACCTTC.

The chain combines TRBV28 with TRBJ2-7, with D hard to call. V was pared by 2 bases and J by 0 bases, with 5 bases between. Germline CDR1 is MDHEN and CDR2 is SYDVKM. The CDR3 has 13 amino acids. The DNA of the CDR3 is TGTGCCAGCAGTTTACCGAACTCCTACGAGCAGTACGTC. This gives the protein CASSLPNSYEQYV.

This clonotype has a handful of counts. The chain joins TRBV28 to TRBJ1-5; D is perhaps TRBD1 (6 bases). V was shortened by 2 bases and J by 5 bases, with 10 bases between the two germline ends. This CDR3 region has 14 residues. Germline CDR1 MDHEN, CDR2 SYDVKM. The CDR3 nucleotides are TGTGCCAGCAGTTTACTACAGGGTTATCAGCCCCAGCATTTT. It yields the protein CASSLLQGYQPQHF.

This clonotype appeared many times. This rearrangement joins TRBV5-6 to TRBJ2-3, with D maybe TRBD2 (5 bases). The germline V and J ends were trimmed by 2 bases and 2 bases, with 9 bases remaining between them. Germline lookup yields CDR1 SGHDT and CDR2 YYEEEE. The CDR3 runs 14 residues. CDR3 amino acids: CASSFTGNTDTQYF. CDR3 coding DNA: TGTGCCAGCAGCTTCACGGGGAACACAGATACGCAGTATTTT.

This clonotype was seen a few times. The rearrangement links TRBV5-4 to TRBJ2-1, with 9 bases identical to TRBD1. This CDR3 region has 15 residues. Trimming cost V 0 bases and J 8 bases; bases outside gene matches: 6. CDR1 is SGHNT, CDR2 YYREEE, per germline (reference sequence). The CDR3 protein is CASSLAGTGLYEQFF. The CDR3, as DNA: TGTGCCAGCAGCTTGGCGGGGACAGGGCTCTATGAGCAGTTCTTC.

A few counts support this clonotype. The chain links TRBV28 to TRBJ1-2; 7 bases agree with TRBD1. CDR3 length equals 15 residues. Trimming at V came to 4 bases and at J to 4 bases, leaving 9 bases not matched to a gene. The germline gives CDR1 MDHEN, CDR2 SYDVKM. Here the CDR3 reads CASSSIPGQIYGYTF. The CDR3 coding sequence is TGTGCCAGCAGTTCCATCCCGGGACAGATCTATGGCTACACCTTC.

The sample holds a few counts of this clonotype. The chain employs TRBV7-2 and TRBJ2-7; D may be TRBD1 (5 bases). The germline V and J ends were trimmed by 0 bases and 5 bases, with 11 bases remaining between them. CDR1 is SGHTA, CDR2 FQGNSA, per germline. The CDR3 totals 14 residues. CDR3 region: CASSLAGRVDEQYV. DNA of the CDR3: TGTGCCAGCAGCTTAGCGGGCAGGGTCGACGAGCAGTACGTC.

This clonotype was seen a handful of times. The chain combines TRBV4-1 with TRBJ2-7; D not resolved. The CDR3 loop spans 15 amino acids. Germline lookup yields CDR1 MGHRA and CDR2 YSYEKL. With 0 bases removed from V and 0 bases from J, the gap between germline ends came to 9 bases. The chain's CDR3 is CASSQDSDLSYEQYF. The CDR3 DNA reads as TGCGCCAGCAGCCAAGATTCGGACCTCTCCTACGAGCAGTACTTC.

This clonotype was picked up many times. This chain connects TRBV11-1 to TRBJ2-1, with TRBD2 identical over 7 bases. The germline V gene has CDR1 SGHAT and CDR2 FQDESV (reference sequence). V lost 2 bases, J lost 7 bases, and 11 bases stayed unmatched. This CDR3 contains 16 residues. As DNA, the CDR3 is TGTGCCAGCAGCTTACCCAAGCGGGATTTCTGGAATGAGCAGTTCTTC. Its translation is CASSLPKRDFWNEQFF.

The chain uses TRBV20-1 and TRBJ1-5; D gene unclear. Germline assignment: CDR1 DFQATT and CDR2 SNEGSKA (reference sequence). The CDR3 contains 14 residues. V was clipped by 6 bases and J by 4 bases, with 16 bases between them. CDR3 protein: CSAHRGRGNQPQHF. As DNA, the CDR3 is TGCAGTGCACACAGAGGACGGGGTAATCAGCCCCAGCATTTT.

This clonotype came up a few times. The chain combines TRBV20-1 with TRBJ1-1, with 7 bases fitting TRBD1. Germline-derived CDR1 and CDR2 are DFQATT and SNEGSKA (reference sequence). The CDR3 spans 16 residues. V shed 2 bases, J shed 3 bases, and the junction held 12 bases outside the gene matches. The CDR3 loop is CSARRNRGGRDTEAFF. The CDR3 DNA is TGCAGTGCTAGACGAAACAGGGGCGGTCGGGACACTGAAGCTTTCTTT.

The chain is built from TRBV30 and TRBJ2-1, with TRBD2 matching 8 bases. J was trimmed by 4 bases and V by 0 bases; bases with no gene match: 5. The CDR3 contains 15 residues. Germline-derived CDR1 and CDR2 are GTSNPN and SVGIG (reference sequence). The CDR3 DNA sequence: TGTGCCTGGAGTGTAGTGGCGGGAGGTTACAATGAGCAGTTCTTC. Amino acids: CAWSVVAGGYNEQFF.

In its sample, this clonotype was seen many times. V usage is TRBV29-1 and J usage is TRBJ2-2; 7 nucleotides agree with TRBD2. Germline lookup yields CDR1 SQVTM and CDR2 ANQGSEA. The CDR3 loop spans 16 amino acids. V gave up 4 bases and J gave up 6 bases; unmatched junction bases: 14. CDR3 nucleotides: TGCAGCGTTGGTCGTTTTCGCCGGAGCGGGGCCGGGGAGCTGTTTTTT. Translation: CSVGRFRRSGAGELFF.

Note on this clonotype: It may be a read error: a sequence one base away is much more abundant. This rearrangement joins TRBV10-2 to TRBJ2-1; TRBD2 is a possible D gene (5 bases). Trimming stripped 8 bases from V and 3 bases from J, with 20 bases between. From germline, CDR1 is WSHSY and CDR2 SAAADI. This CDR3 is built from 16 residues. CDR3 nucleotide sequence: TGCGCCAGCCGTTCGGCGGGCACCAGCTACTACAATGAGCAGTTCTTC. Its translation is CASRSAGTSYYNEQFF.

Concerning this clonotype itself: One base away lies a much larger clone, so this may be a sequencing read error. V is TRBV6-5 and J is TRBJ2-3; weak D call: TRBD2 (6 bases). CDR3 length equals 16 residues. CDR1 and CDR2 from the germline V gene are MNHEY and SVGAGI. CDR3 protein: CGSSYSSTGDTDTQYF. The CDR3 bases are TGTGGCAGCAGTTACTCGTCTACGGGGGACACAGATACGCAGTATTTT.

The CDR3 coding sequence is TGCGCCAGCAGCCAGGTTGGACAGGGAATAACCGGGGAGCTGTTTTTT. It is translated as CASSQVGQGITGELFF. The chain carries TRBV4-1 and TRBJ2-2; 8 bases align to TRBD1. Germline V gene lookup returns CDR1 MGHRA and CDR2 YSYEKL. The V segment lost 3 bases and the J segment 5 bases; nucleotides outside the gene matches: 8. CDR3 length: 16 amino acids.

With regard to this clonotype: One end of the junction does not line up with germline, which may come from a read error. The genes are TRBV12-3 or TRBV12-4 and TRBJ2-1; 11 bases are shared with TRBD2. The CDR3 consists of 15 residues. CDR3 residues: CAISFDSGGVNEQFF. The CDR3 region has the DNA TGTGCCATCAGTTTTGATAGCGGGGGGGTCAATGAGCAGTTCTTC.

This chain joins TRBV7-9 and TRBJ2-6; possibly TRBD2 for D (6 bases). The V gene's germline CDR1 is SEHNR and CDR2 FQNEAQ (reference sequence). CDR3 length: 15 residues. V was shortened by 3 bases and J by 1 base, with 7 bases between the two germline ends. CDR3 nucleotides: TGTGCCAGCAGCTTTCGGGAGTCTGGGGCCAACGTCCTGACTTTC. Its protein product is CASSFRESGANVLTF.

This clonotype was recorded a few times. V and J are TRBV27 and TRBJ1-2, with 7 bases identical to TRBD1. V lost 3 bases, J lost 8 bases, and 6 bases stayed unmatched. Germline V CDR1 and CDR2: MNHEY, SMNVEV (reference sequence). The CDR3 loop spans 13 amino acids. The CDR3 protein is CASSFDRVAGYTF. The DNA of the CDR3 is TGTGCCAGCAGTTTTGACAGGGTCGCGGGCTACACCTTC.

This clonotype was seen a few times. The chain has TRBV7-8 and TRBJ1-1; a weak D match, TRBD1 (6 bases). V was trimmed by 2 bases and J by 5 bases, leaving 21 bases between them. The CDR3 consists of 17 residues. Germline V gene sequence: CDR1 SGHVS, CDR2 FQNEAQ. The chain's CDR3 is CASSLFSGGNRGTEAFF. Written as DNA, the CDR3 is TGTGCCAGCAGCTTATTCTCCGGGGGCAATAGGGGGACTGAAGCTTTCTTT.

This clonotype has at least ten counts. This rearrangement joins TRBV5-6 to TRBJ2-5; D uncertain. CDR1 and CDR2 from the germline V gene are SGHDT and YYEEEE. The V and J ends lost 3 bases and 3 bases respectively, with 3 bases between them. The CDR3 spans 11 residues. The CDR3 is CASSYKETQYF. Here the CDR3 DNA reads TGTGCCAGCAGCTACAAAGAGACCCAGTACTTC.

This clonotype was found a few times. The gene calls are TRBV28 and TRBJ1-2, with unresolved D. The CDR3 spans 12 residues. Germline-derived CDR1 and CDR2 are MDHEN and SYDVKM. V gave up 5 bases and J gave up 3 bases, with 7 bases separating them. CDR3 bases: TGTGCCAGCAGTGACTGGTACTATGGCTACACCTTC. It is translated as CASSDWYYGYTF.

V gene TRBV6-5 combines with J gene TRBJ1-2; 7 positions match TRBD1. Losses at the gene ends were 6 bases for V and 8 bases for J; bases not matched to a gene: 9. CDR3 length: 13 amino acids. Germline-derived CDR1 and CDR2 are MNHEY and SVGAGI. The CDR3 reads CASSRTGDWGYTF. The CDR3 nucleotides are TGTGCCAGCAGCCGTACAGGGGACTGGGGCTACACCTTC.